These 20 T cell receptor beta chains were sequenced from one sample in a study of blood T cells in healthy people across ages. The authors ran a second PCR of about 6 to 12 cycles using a sample-barcoded 5' primer and a J-beta primer mix. Using its own MiXCR run on the 5' RACE reads, TCRdb lists one record per CDR3 protein. The sample records roughly 1,500,000 distinct CDR3 sequences, 30% to 35% being singletons. Sequenced: blood. The source of these receptors is a woman in her 30s in good health.

The genes are TRBV30 and TRBJ2-5, with a weak D call TRBD2 (7 bases). The CDR3 totals 13 residues. CDR1 is GTSNPN, CDR2 SVGIG, per germline (reference sequence). V lost 4 bases and J 2 bases, leaving 11 bases between the germline ends. CDR3: CAWKGGGQETQYF. The CDR3 coding sequence is TGTGCCTGGAAGGGGGGGGGGCAAGAGACCCAGTACTTC.

This clonotype was detected a few times. V and J are TRBV6-2 or TRBV6-3 and TRBJ2-1, with 7 bases that match TRBD1. The ends lost 2 bases at V and 5 bases at J; junction bases unmatched: 9. This CDR3 spans 16 amino acids. The V gene's germline CDR1 is MNHEY and CDR2 SVGEGT. This CDR3 is CASSYEVGTVDNEQFF. CDR3 sequence (DNA): TGTGCCAGCAGTTACGAAGTAGGGACAGTAGACAATGAGCAGTTCTTC.

CDR3 loop: CASRSLSYGYTF. CDR3 bases: TGTGCCAGCAGAAGCCTGAGCTATGGCTACACCTTC. The V call is TRBV25-1, the J call TRBJ1-2; D is undetermined. Per germline, CDR1 MGHDK and CDR2 SYGVNS. V gave up 6 bases and J gave up 4 bases, with 9 bases separating them. The CDR3 runs 12 residues.

The chain combines TRBV5-1 with TRBJ2-2, with 8 bases matching TRBD2. Germline CDR1 is SGHRS and CDR2 is YFSETQ. This CDR3 comprises 16 residues. J gave up 2 bases and V 5 bases, and 8 bases lay outside the gene matches. The CDR3 bases are TGCGCCAGCAGGGCCACGGGACTAGGAAACACCGGGGAGCTGTTTTTT. Translating gives CASRATGLGNTGELFF.

V and J are TRBV18 and TRBJ2-1; TRBD1 agrees at 11 bases. The germline V gene encodes CDR1 KGHSH and CDR2 LQKENI. The length of the CDR3 is 17 residues. V lost 2 bases and J lost 3; bases outside the gene matches: 6. CDR3 coding DNA: TGTGCCAGCTCACCATGGACAGGGGGCATTGTCTACAATGAGCAGTTCTTC. Amino acid sequence: CASSPWTGGIVYNEQFF. Using reference TRBV18 and TRBJ2-1 for the parts outside the CDR3, the full variable domain is NAGVMQNPRHLVRRRGQEARLRCSPMKGHSHVYWYRQLPEEGLKFMVYLQKENIIDESGMPKERFSAEFPKEGPSILRIQQVVRGDSAAYFCASSPWTGGIVYNEQFFGPGTRLTVL.

This clonotype was picked up one time. Here the CDR3 DNA reads TGTGCCAGCAGCGGGGACTCCGGGAGGGAGACCCAGTACTTC. This codes for CASSGDSGRETQYF. The chain combines TRBV5-5 with TRBJ2-7, with 7 bases matching TRBD2. Matching the DNA end better, TRBJ2-5 makes the J call doubtful. CDR3 size: 14 residues. Germline assignment: CDR1 SGHKS and CDR2 YYEKEE (reference sequence).

This chain links TRBV3-1 with TRBJ2-5; TRBD1 matches 11 bases. The J call may be incorrect, as the DNA end agrees better with TRBJ2-7. Germline V gene data show CDR1 as LGHDT and CDR2 as YNNKEL (reference sequence). The CDR3 spans 16 residues. In nucleotides, the CDR3 is TGTGCCAGCAGCCAGTATGGGACAGGGGGAAACTGCGAGCAGTACTTC. Encoded protein: CASSQYGTGGNCEQYF.

The CDR3 loop is CAWRGLGQPDTQYF. CDR3 coding DNA: TGTGCCTGGAGGGGTCTAGGTCAACCAGATACGCAGTATTTT. The rearrangement links TRBV30 to TRBJ2-3; no clear D gene. The CDR3 extends over 14 amino acids. Germline CDR1 is GTSNPN and CDR2 is SVGIG (reference sequence). V was trimmed by 3 bases and J by 4 bases, leaving 14 bases between them. Based on the CDR3 plus reference TRBV30 and TRBJ2-3, the full variable domain is SQTIHQWPATLVQPVGSPLSLECTVEGTSNPNLYWYRQAAGRGLQLLFYSVGIGQISSEVPQNLSASRPQDRQFILSSKKLLLSDSGFYLCAWRGLGQPDTQYFGPGTRLTVL.

This clonotype was seen more than once but under ten times. V gene TRBV20-1 combines with J gene TRBJ2-1; the match to TRBD1 covers 8 bases. Per the germline V gene, CDR1 is DFQATT and CDR2 is SNEGSKA (reference sequence). V was pared by 0 bases and J by 7 bases, with 11 bases of the junction left unmatched. The CDR3 has 16 amino acids. The CDR3 nucleotides read TGCAGTGCTAGAGAGATGAGGGACAGGCGTCCGAATGAGCAGTTCTTC. Encoded protein: CSAREMRDRRPNEQFF.

This chain uses TRBV6-1 with TRBJ1-5; 9 bases align to TRBD1. In germline, CDR1 is MNHNS, CDR2 SASEGT. The CDR3 consists of 15 residues. Unmatched junction bases numbered 5, after V lost 4 bases and J lost 4 bases. This CDR3 is CASSARDRANQPQHF. The CDR3 DNA follows: TGTGCCAGCAGTGCCCGGGACAGGGCTAATCAGCCCCAGCATTTT.

V and J are TRBV7-9 and TRBJ2-4; D not resolved. CDR3 size: 14 residues. Germline V gene lookup returns CDR1 SEHNR and CDR2 FQNEAQ (reference sequence). Trimming took 0 bases from V and 15 from J, leaving 18 bases between them. The CDR3 DNA sequence: TGTGCCAGCAGCTTAGCGGTATTGGGGAACGAGCGGTACTTC. Its protein product is CASSLAVLGNERYF. Drawing the rest from reference TRBV7-9 and TRBJ2-4, the complete variable domain is DTGVSQNPRHKITKRGQNVTFRCDPISEHNRLYWYRQTLGQGPEFLTYFQNEAQLEKSRLLSDRFSAERPKGSFSTLEIQRTEQGDSAMYLCASSLAVLGNERYFGAGTRLSVL.

A single count supports this clonotype. The V call is TRBV7-9, the J call TRBJ2-7, with D maybe TRBD1 (7 bases). CDR1 SEHNR and CDR2 FQNEAQ come from the germline V gene (reference sequence). Trimming left V 5 bases short and J 0 bases short, with 14 bases between. The CDR3 runs to 15 residues. CDR3 sequence: CASSKNRGLSYEQYF. For the CDR3, the DNA is TGTGCCAGCAGCAAGAACAGGGGACTCTCCTACGAGCAGTACTTC. Looking up the rest from reference TRBV7-9 and TRBJ2-7 gives the full variable domain: DTGVSQNPRHKITKRGQNVTFRCDPISEHNRLYWYRQTLGQGPEFLTYFQNEAQLEKSRLLSDRFSAERPKGSFSTLEIQRTEQGDSAMYLCASSKNRGLSYEQYFGPGTRLTVT.

A word on this clonotype: Because it lacks the conserved phenylalanine or tryptophan at the end, this CDR3 is likely a read error. The chain links TRBV27 to TRBJ2-1; unclear D gene. Germline V CDR1 and CDR2: MNHEY, SMNVEV (reference sequence). V dropped 7 bases and J dropped 6 bases, with 16 bases sitting between them. This CDR3 has 14 amino acids. In DNA form, the CDR3 reads TGTGCCAGCACCTCAAGGCTAGGGTCCAATGAGCAGTTCTCC. Translating it yields CASTSRLGSNEQFS.

This clonotype was detected only a few times. The V gene is TRBV20-1, the J gene TRBJ2-7; 7 positions agree with TRBD1. J was trimmed by 2 bases and V by 4 bases; bases with no gene match: 5. The CDR3 covers 13 residues. Germline CDR1 DFQATT, CDR2 SNEGSKA (reference sequence). DNA for the CDR3: TGCAGTGCTACGGGACAGCCCACCTACGAGCAGTACTTC. Amino acid sequence: CSATGQPTYEQYF.

V gene TRBV3-1 combines with J gene TRBJ2-1; 9 bases fit TRBD2. Germline V gene data show CDR1 as LGHDT and CDR2 as YNNKEL (reference sequence). The CDR3 length is 15 residues. J was trimmed by 5 bases and V by 4 bases; bases with no gene match: 6. The CDR3 DNA sequence: TGTGCCAGCAGCCGAAGCGGGAGGCTGGACAATGAGCAGTTCTTC. This translates into CASSRSGRLDNEQFF.

There are a few counts of this clonotype. The V and J genes are TRBV10-2 and TRBJ2-5; perhaps TRBD2 as D (6 bases). Trimming stripped 3 bases from V and 1 base from J, with 18 bases between. Looked up from germline, CDR1 is WSHSY and CDR2 is SAAADI. This CDR3 comprises 17 residues. This CDR3 reads CASSDKVAVYSQETQYF. The DNA for the CDR3 is TGCGCCAGCAGTGATAAGGTAGCGGTATACTCCCAAGAGACCCAGTACTTC.

This clonotype was seen more than once but under ten times. V is TRBV12-3 or TRBV12-4 and J is TRBJ2-3; D not resolved. The CDR3 extends over 11 amino acids. The ends were cut back, 5 bases at V and 6 bases at J, with 6 bases in the middle. For the CDR3, the DNA is TGTGCCAGCAGTGCTTTTGATACGCAGTATTTT. It encodes CASSAFDTQYF.

This clonotype was detected a few times. The chain has TRBV10-3 and TRBJ1-5, with no clear D. There are 13 residues in the CDR3. With 3 bases removed from V and 2 bases from J, the gap between germline ends came to 5 bases. Per germline, CDR1 ENHRY and CDR2 SYGVKD. CDR3 DNA sequence: TGTGCCATCAGTGAACGGGGCAATCAGCCCCAGCATTTT. Its translation is CAISERGNQPQHF.

In its sample, this clonotype was seen a few times. The gene calls are TRBV3-1 and TRBJ2-3; 8 bases line up with TRBD2. Germline lookup yields CDR1 LGHDT and CDR2 YNNKEL (reference sequence). CDR3 size: 16 residues. The junction had 8 bases not matched to a gene; V was cut back by 6 bases and J by 0 bases. The DNA of the CDR3 is TGTGCCAGCAGTCCGAATAGCGGGAAGAGCACAGATACGCAGTATTTT. Translated: CASSPNSGKSTDTQYF.

This clonotype was seen more than once but under ten times. The chain links TRBV28 to TRBJ1-2; D gene ambiguous. This CDR3 is built from 13 residues. Germline V gene lookup returns CDR1 MDHEN and CDR2 SYDVKM. Trimming removed 7 bases at V and 0 bases at J, with 9 bases between. CDR3 in amino acids: CASKERANYGYTF. The CDR3 nucleotides read TGTGCCAGCAAGGAGAGGGCTAACTATGGCTACACCTTC.